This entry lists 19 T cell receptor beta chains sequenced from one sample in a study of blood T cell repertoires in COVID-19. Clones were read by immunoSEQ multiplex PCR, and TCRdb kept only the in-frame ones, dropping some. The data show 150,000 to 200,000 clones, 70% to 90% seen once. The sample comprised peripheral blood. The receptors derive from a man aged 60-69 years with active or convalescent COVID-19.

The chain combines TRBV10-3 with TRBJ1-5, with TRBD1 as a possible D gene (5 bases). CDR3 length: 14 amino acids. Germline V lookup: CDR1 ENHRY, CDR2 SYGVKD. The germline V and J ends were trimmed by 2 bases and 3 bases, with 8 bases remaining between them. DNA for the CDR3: TGTGCCATCAGTGAGCGACAGTCCAATCAGCCCCAGCATTTT. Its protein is CAISERQSNQPQHF.

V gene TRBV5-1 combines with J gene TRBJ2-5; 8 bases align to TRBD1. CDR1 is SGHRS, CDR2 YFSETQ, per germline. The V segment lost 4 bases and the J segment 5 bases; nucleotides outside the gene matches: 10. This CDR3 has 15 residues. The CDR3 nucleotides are TGCGCCAGCAGCCCCATCGGACAGGGTGGTGAGACCCAGTACTTC. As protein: CASSPIGQGGETQYF.

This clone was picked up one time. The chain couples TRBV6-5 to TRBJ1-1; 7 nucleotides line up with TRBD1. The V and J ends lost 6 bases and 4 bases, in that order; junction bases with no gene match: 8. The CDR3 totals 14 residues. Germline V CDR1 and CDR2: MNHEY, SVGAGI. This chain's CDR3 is CASRGMTGSTEAFF. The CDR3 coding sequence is TGTGCCAGCAGGGGAATGACAGGGAGCACTGAAGCTTTCTTT.

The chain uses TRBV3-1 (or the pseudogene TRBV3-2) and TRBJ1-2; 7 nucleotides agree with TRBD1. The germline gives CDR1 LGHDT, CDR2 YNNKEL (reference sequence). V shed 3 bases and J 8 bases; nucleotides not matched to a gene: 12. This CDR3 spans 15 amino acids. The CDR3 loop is CASSHGEGAMGGYTF. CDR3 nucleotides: TGTGCCAGCAGCCACGGTGAGGGGGCTATGGGCGGCTACACCTTC.

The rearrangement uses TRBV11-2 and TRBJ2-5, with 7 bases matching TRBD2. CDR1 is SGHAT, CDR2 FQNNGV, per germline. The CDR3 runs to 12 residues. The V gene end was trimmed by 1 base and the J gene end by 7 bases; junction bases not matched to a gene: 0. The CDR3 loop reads CASSLGGGTQYF. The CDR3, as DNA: TGTGCCAGCAGCTTAGGGGGGGGGACCCAGTACTTC.

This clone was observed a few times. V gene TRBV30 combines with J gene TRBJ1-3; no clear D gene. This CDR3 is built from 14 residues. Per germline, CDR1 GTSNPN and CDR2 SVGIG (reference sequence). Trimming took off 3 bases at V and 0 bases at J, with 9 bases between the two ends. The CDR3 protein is CAWSSGSSGNTIYF. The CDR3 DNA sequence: TGTGCCTGGAGCTCGGGAAGCTCTGGAAACACCATATATTTT.

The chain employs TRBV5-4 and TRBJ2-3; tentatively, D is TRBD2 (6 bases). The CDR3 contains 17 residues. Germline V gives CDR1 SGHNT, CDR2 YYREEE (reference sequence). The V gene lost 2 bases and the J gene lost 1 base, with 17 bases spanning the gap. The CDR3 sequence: CASSFRIQTSRTDTQYF. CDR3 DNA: TGTGCCAGCAGCTTCCGCATTCAGACTAGTCGCACAGATACGCAGTATTTT.

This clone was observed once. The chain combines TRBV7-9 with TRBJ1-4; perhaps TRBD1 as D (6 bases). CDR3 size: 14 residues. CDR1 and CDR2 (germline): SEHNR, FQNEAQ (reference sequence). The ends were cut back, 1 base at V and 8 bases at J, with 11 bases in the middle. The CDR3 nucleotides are TGTGCCAGCAGCTTAGGGTCAGGGGACGAAAAACTGTTTTTT. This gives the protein CASSLGSGDEKLFF. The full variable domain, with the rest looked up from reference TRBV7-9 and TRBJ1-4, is DTGVSQNPRHKITKRGQNVTFRCDPISEHNRLYWYRQTLGQGPEFLTYFQNEAQLEKSRLLSDRFSAERPKGSFSTLEIQRTEQGDSAMYLCASSLGSGDEKLFFGSGTQLSVL.

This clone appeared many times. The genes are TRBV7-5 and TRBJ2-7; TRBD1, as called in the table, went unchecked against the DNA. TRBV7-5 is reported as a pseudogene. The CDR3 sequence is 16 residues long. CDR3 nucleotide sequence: TGTGTCAGAAGCTCCCACCGCCGGGACAGGGGAGACGAGCAGTACTTC. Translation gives CVRSSHRRDRGDEQYF.

CDR3 in DNA: TGCGCCAGCACAAACCCCGGGACAGGGAACGAGCAGTACTTC. This codes for CASTNPGTGNEQYF. The chain couples TRBV4-1 to TRBJ2-7; 9 bases line up with TRBD1. This CDR3 has 14 residues. The germline gives CDR1 MGHRA, CDR2 YSYEKL. V was pared by 7 bases and J by 5 bases, with 9 bases of the junction left unmatched.

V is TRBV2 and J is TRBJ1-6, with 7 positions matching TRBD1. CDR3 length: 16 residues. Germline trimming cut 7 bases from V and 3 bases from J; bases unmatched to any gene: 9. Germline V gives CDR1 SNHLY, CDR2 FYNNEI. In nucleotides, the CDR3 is TGTGCCAGCACCACCCGACAGGGTTTCTATAATTCACCCCTCCACTTT. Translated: CASTTRQGFYNSPLHF.

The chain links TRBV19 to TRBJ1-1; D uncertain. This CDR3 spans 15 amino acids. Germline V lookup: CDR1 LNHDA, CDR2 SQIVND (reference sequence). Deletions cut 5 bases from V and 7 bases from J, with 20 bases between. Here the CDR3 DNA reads TGTGCCAGTAGTCCCCGGGTCCTCAGACGGGATGAAGCTTTCTTT. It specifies CASSPRVLRRDEAFF.

CDR3 residues: CASSFATSGGRGYTF. In DNA, the CDR3 is TGTGCCAGCAGCTTCGCAACTTCAGGGGGCCGTGGCTACACCTTC. This chain uses TRBV11-2 with TRBJ1-2; TRBD1 matches at 8 bases. Trimming took 3 bases from V and 7 from J; bases not matched to a gene: 10. Per the germline V gene, CDR1 is SGHAT and CDR2 is FQNNGV. This CDR3 contains 15 residues. The full variable domain, its missing parts supplied by reference TRBV11-2 and TRBJ1-2, is EAGVAQSPRYKIIEKRQSVAFWCNPISGHATLYWYQQILGQGPKLLIQFQNNGVVDDSQLPKDRFSAERLKGVDSTLKIQPAKLEDSAVYLCASSFATSGGRGYTFGSGTRLTVV.

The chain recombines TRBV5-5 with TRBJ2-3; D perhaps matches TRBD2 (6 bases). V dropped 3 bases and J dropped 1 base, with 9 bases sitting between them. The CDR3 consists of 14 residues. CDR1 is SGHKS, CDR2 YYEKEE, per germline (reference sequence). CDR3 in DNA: TGTGCCAGCAGCTGGGACTTGGGCACAGATACGCAGTATTTT. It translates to CASSWDLGTDTQYF.

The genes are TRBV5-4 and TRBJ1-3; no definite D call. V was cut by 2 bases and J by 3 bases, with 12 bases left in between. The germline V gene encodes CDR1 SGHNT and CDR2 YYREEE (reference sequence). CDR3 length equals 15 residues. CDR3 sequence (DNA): TGTGCCAGCAGCTTACCCAGCAGGAATGGAAACACCATATATTTT. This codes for CASSLPSRNGNTIYF.

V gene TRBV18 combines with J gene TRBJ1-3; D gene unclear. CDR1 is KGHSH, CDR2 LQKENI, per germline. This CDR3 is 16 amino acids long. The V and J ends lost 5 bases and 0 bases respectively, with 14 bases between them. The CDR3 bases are TGTGCCAGCTCAATATCTGGAGGGAGCTCTGGAAACACCATATATTTT. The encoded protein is CASSISGGSSGNTIYF.

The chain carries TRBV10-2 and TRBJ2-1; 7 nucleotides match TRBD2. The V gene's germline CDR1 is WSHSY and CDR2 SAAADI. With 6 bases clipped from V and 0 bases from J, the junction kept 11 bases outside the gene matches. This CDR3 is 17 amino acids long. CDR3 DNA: TGCGCCAGCAGAGGGACTACACTGCGGAGCTCCTACAATGAGCAGTTCTTC. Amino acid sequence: CASRGTTLRSSYNEQFF.

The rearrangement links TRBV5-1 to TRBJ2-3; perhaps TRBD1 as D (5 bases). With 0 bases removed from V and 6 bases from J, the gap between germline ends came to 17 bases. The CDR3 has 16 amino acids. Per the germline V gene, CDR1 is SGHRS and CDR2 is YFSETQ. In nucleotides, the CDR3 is TGCGCCAGCAGCTTGGCCCCAGGGAACAACCTTGATACGCAGTATTTT. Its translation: CASSLAPGNNLDTQYF.

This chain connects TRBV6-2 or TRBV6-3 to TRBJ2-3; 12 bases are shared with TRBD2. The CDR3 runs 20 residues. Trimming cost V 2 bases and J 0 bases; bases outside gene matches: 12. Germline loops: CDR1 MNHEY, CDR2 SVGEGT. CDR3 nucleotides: TGTGCCAGCAGTTACCCCCTCTCCGGGACTAGCGGGTCCAGCACAGATACGCAGTATTTT. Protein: CASSYPLSGTSGSSTDTQYF.